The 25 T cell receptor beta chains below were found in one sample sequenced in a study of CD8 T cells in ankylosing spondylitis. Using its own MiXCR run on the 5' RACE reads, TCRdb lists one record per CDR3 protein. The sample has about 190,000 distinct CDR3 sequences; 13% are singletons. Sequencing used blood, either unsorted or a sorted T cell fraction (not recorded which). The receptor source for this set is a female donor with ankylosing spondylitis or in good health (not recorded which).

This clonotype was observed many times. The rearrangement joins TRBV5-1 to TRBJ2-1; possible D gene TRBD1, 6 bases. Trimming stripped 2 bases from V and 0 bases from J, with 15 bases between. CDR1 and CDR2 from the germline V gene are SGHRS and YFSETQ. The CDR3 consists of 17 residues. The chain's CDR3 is CASSFTGRHVSYNEQFF. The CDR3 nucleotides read TGCGCCAGCAGCTTTACAGGGCGGCATGTCTCCTACAATGAGCAGTTCTTC.

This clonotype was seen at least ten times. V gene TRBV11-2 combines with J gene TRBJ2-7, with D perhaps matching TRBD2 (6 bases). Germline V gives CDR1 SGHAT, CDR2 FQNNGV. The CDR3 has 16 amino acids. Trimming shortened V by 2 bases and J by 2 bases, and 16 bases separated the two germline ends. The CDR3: CASSLTMLWGAYEQYF. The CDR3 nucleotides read TGTGCCAGCAGCTTAACGATGTTGTGGGGGGCCTACGAGCAGTACTTC.

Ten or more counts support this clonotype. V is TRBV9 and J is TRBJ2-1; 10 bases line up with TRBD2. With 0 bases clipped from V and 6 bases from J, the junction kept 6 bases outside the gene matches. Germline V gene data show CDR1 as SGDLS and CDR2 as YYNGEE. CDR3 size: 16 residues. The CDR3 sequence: CASSVAQREGLNEQFF. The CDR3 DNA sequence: TGTGCCAGCAGCGTAGCTCAGCGGGAGGGACTCAATGAGCAGTTCTTC.

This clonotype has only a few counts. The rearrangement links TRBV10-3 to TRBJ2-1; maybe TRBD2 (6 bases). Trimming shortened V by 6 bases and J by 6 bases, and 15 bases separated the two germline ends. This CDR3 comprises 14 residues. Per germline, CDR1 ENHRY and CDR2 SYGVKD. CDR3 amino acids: CAISRLVSGNEQFF. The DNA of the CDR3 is TGTGCCATCAGCCGACTAGTGAGTGGCAATGAGCAGTTCTTC.

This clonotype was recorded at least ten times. CDR3 sequence reads: CATSRERRGNHEQYF. In DNA, the CDR3 is TGTGCCACCAGCAGAGAACGCCGGGGGAACCACGAGCAGTACTTC. The genes are TRBV15 and TRBJ2-7; maybe TRBD2 (6 bases). Per germline, CDR1 LNHNV and CDR2 YYDKDF (reference sequence). The V gene lost 0 bases and the J gene lost 5 bases, with 14 bases spanning the gap. This CDR3 is built from 15 residues.

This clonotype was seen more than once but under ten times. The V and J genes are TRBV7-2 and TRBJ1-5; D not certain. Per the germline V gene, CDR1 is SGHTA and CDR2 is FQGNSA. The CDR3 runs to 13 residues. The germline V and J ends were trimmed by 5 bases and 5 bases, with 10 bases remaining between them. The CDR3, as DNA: TGTGCCAGCAGCAGGGCTCGCGATCAGCCCCAGCATTTT. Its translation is CASSRARDQPQHF. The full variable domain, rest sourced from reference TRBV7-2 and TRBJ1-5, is GAGVSQSPSNKVTEKGKDVELRCDPISGHTALYWYRQSLGQGLEFLIYFQGNSAPDKSGLPSDRFSAERTGGSVSTLTIQRTQQEDSAVYLCASSRARDQPQHFGDGTRLSIL.

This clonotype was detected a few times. CDR3 amino acids: CASSQTGTGELFF. The CDR3 coding sequence is TGTGCCAGCTCGCAGACAGGGACCGGGGAGCTGTTTTTT. The V call is TRBV18, the J call TRBJ2-2, with 7 bases identical to TRBD1. This CDR3 is 13 amino acids long. CDR1 and CDR2 (germline): KGHSH, LQKENI. With V trimmed by 6 bases and J by 5 bases, 3 bases remained unmatched.

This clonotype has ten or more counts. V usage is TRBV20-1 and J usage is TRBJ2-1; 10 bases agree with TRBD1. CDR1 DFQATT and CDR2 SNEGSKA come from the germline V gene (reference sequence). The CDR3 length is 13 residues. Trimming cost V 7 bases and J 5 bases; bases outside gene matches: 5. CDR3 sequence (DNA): TGCAGTGTACCGGGACAGGGGCACAATGAGCAGTTCTTC. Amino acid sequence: CSVPGQGHNEQFF.

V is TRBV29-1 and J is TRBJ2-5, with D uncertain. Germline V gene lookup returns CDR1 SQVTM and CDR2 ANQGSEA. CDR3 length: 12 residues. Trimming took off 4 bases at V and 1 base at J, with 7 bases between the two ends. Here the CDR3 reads CSVGTLQETQYF. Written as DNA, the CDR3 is TGCAGCGTTGGCACTCTCCAAGAGACCCAGTACTTC.

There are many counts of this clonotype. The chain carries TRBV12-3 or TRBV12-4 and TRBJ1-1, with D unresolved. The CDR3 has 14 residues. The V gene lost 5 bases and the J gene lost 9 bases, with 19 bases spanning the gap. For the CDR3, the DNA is TGTGCCAGCAGTGACCCGGGATCCCTCTTAAAAGCTTTCTTT. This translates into CASSDPGSLLKAFF.

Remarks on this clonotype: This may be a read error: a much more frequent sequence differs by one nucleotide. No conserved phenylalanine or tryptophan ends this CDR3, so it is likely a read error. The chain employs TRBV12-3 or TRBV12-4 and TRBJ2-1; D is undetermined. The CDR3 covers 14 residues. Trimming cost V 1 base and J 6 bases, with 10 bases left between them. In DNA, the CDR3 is TGTGCCAGCAGTTTAGGCCCGTCGGCCAATGAGCAGTTCTTA. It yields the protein CASSLGPSANEQFL.

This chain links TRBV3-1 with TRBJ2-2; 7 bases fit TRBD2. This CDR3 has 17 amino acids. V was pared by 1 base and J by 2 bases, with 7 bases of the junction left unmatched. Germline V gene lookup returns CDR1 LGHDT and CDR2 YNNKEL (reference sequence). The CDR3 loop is CASSQAPSGLNTGELFF. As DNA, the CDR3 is TGTGCCAGCAGCCAAGCCCCTAGCGGACTTAACACCGGGGAGCTGTTTTTT.

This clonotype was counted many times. The CDR3 region has the DNA TGCGCCAGCAGGCGGAGGCAGACAACTAATGAAAAACTGTTTTTT. Its translation: CASRRRQTTNEKLFF. This chain uses TRBV5-1 with TRBJ1-4; D is uncertain. Germline CDR1 is SGHRS and CDR2 is YFSETQ. V was clipped by 5 bases and J by 0 bases, with 11 bases between them. This CDR3 region has 15 residues.

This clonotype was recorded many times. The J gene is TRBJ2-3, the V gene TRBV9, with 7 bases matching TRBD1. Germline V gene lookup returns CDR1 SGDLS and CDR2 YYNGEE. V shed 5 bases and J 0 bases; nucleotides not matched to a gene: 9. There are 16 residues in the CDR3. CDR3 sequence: CASSRMGDSSTDTQYF. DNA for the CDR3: TGTGCCAGCAGTCGGATGGGGGACAGTAGCACAGATACGCAGTATTTT.

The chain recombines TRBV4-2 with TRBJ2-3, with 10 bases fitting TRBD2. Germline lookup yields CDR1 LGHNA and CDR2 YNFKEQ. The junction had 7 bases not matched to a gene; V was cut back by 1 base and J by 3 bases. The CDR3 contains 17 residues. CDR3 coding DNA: TGTGCCAGCAGCCAAGTGATAGCGGGAGGTGGGACAGATACGCAGTATTTT. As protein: CASSQVIAGGGTDTQYF.

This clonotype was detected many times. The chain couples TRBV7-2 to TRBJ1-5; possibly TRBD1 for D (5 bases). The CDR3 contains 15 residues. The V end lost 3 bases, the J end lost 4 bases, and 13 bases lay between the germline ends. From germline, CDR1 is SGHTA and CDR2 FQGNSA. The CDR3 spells CASSFGSGTNQPQHF. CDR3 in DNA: TGTGCCAGCAGCTTTGGGTCAGGGACTAATCAGCCCCAGCATTTT. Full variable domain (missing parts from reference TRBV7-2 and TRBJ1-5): GAGVSQSPSNKVTEKGKDVELRCDPISGHTALYWYRQSLGQGLEFLIYFQGNSAPDKSGLPSDRFSAERTGGSVSTLTIQRTQQEDSAVYLCASSFGSGTNQPQHFGDGTRLSIL.

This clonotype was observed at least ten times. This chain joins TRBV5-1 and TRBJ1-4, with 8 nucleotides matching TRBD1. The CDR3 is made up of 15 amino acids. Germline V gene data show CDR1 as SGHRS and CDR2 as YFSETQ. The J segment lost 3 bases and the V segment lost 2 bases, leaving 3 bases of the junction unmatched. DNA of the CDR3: TGCGCCAGCAGCTTAAGGACAGGGCCTAATGAAAAACTGTTTTTT. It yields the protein CASSLRTGPNEKLFF.

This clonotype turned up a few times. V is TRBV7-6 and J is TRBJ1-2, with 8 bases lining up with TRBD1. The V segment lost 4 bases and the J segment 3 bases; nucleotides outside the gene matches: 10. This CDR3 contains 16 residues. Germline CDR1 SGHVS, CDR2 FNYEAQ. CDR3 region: CASSSAWTGLDYGYTF. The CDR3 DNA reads TGTGCCAGCAGCTCGGCTTGGACAGGGTTGGACTATGGCTACACCTTC. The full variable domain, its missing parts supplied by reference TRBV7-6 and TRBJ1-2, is GAGVSQSPRYKVTKRGQDVALRCDPISGHVSLYWYRQALGQGPEFLTYFNYEAQQDKSGLPNDRFSAERPEGSISTLTIQRTEQRDSAMYRCASSSAWTGLDYGYTFGSGTRLTVV.

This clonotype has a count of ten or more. DNA of the CDR3: TGTGCCAGTAGTATAGACCACGGTCGGTCCTACAATGAGCAGTTCTTC. Amino acids: CASSIDHGRSYNEQFF. The chain recombines TRBV19 with TRBJ2-1; D gene uncertain. CDR3 length: 16 amino acids. Trimming cost V 0 bases and J 1 base, with 10 bases left between them. Germline V CDR1 and CDR2: LNHDA, SQIVND (reference sequence).

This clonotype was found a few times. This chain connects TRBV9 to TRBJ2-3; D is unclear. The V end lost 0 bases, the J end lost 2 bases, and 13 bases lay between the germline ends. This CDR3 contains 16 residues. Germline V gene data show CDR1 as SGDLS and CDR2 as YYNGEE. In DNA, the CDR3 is TGTGCCAGCAGCGTAGATGAGTTAACGGCCACAGATACGCAGTATTTT. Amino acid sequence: CASSVDELTATDTQYF. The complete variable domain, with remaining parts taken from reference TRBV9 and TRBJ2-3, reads DSGVTQTPKHLITATGQRVTLRCSPRSGDLSVYWYQQSLDQGLQFLIQYYNGEERAKGNILERFSAQQFPDLHSELNLSSLELGDSALYFCASSVDELTATDTQYFGPGTRLTVL.

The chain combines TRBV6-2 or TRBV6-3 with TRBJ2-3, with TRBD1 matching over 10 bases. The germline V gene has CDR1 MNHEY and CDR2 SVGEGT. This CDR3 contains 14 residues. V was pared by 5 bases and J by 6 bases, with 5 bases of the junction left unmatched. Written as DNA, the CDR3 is TGTGCCAGCAGTGGACAGGGGGGTTTGGATACGCAGTATTTT. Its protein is CASSGQGGLDTQYF.

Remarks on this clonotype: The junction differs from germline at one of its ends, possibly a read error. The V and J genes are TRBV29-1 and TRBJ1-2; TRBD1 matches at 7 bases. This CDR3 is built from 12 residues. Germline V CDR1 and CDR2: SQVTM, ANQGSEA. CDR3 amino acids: CSVGGQPLGLSF. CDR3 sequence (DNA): TGCAGCGTGGGGGGACAGCCCTTGGGCCTCAGCTTC.

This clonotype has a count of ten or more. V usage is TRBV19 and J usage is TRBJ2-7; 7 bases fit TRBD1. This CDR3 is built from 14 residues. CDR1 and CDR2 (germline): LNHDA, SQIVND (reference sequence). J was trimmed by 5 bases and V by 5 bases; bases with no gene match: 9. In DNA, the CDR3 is TGTGCCAGTAGTCCCTCAGGGGGACCTAACGAGCAGTACTTC. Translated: CASSPSGGPNEQYF.

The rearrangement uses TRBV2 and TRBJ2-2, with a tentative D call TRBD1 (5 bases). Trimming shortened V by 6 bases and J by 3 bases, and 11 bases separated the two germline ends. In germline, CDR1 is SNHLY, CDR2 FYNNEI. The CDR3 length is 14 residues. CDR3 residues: CASRDIDYTGELFF. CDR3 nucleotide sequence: TGTGCCAGCAGGGACATTGACTACACCGGGGAGCTGTTTTTT. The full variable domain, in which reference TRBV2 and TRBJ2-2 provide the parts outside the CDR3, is EPEVTQTPSHQVTQMGQEVILRCVPISNHLYFYWYRQILGQKVEFLVSFYNNEISEKSEIFDDQFSVERPDGSNFTLKIRSTKLEDSAMYFCASRDIDYTGELFFGEGSRLTVL.

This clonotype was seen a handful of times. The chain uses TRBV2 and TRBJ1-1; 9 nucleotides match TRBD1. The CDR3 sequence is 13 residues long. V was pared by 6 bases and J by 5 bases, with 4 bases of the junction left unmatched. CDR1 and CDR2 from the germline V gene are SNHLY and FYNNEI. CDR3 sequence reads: CASRDRGRTEAFF. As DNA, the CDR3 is TGTGCCAGCAGGGACAGGGGCCGGACTGAAGCTTTCTTT.